The source of this T cell receptor beta chain is a study of blood T cells in healthy people across ages. Study-wide findings and caveats: Observed TCR beta diversity per million T cells went down as age went up. This fall followed a roughly linear course with age.

Concerning this clonotype: What it recognizes is unknown.

It was with a sample-barcoded 5' primer and a J-beta primer mix that a second PCR of roughly 6 to 11 cycles was run. Using its own MiXCR run on the 5' RACE reads, TCRdb lists one record per CDR3 protein. Of about 1 million distinct CDR3 sequences listed, over 35% were seen once; the top ten hold under 20%. Germline CDR1 reads DFQATT; CDR2 reads SNEGSKA (reference sequence). The CDR3 runs 13 residues. V lost 5 bases and J 4 bases, leaving 15 bases between the germline ends. The material sequenced was blood. This chain joins TRBV20-1 and TRBJ2-7; maybe TRBD1 (6 bases). This sequence originates from a woman aged 60-75 years in good health. CDR3 nucleotide sequence: TGCAGTGCTCCCGGGACACTAACTTACGAGCAGTACTTC. It yields the protein CSAPGTLTYEQYF.